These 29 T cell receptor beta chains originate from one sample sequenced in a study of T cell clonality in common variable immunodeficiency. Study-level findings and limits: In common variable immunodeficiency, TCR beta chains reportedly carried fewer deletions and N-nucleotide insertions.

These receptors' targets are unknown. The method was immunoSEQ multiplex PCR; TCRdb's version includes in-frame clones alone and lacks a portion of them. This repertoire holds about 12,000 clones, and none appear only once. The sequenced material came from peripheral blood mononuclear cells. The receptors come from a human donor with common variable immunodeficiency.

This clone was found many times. CDR3 residues: CASSLDTATTDTQYF. The CDR3 bases that were read are TGCGCCAGCAGCTTGGATACAGCAACCACAGATACG. The rearrangement joins TRBV5-1 to TRBJ2-3; D not certain. The sequence runs out 3 residues before the end of the CDR3; the remainder is reconstructed from the germline J gene. This CDR3 comprises 15 residues. Trimming shortened V by 0 bases and J by 2 bases, and 10 bases separated the two germline ends. Germline CDR1 reads SGHRS; CDR2 reads YFSETQ.

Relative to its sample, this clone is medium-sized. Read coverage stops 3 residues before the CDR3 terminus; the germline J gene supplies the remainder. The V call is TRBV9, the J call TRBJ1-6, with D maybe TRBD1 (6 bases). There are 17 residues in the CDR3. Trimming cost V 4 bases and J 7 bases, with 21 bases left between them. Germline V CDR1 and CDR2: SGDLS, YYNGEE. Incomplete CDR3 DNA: TGTGCCAGCAGCATCCAGACAGGTACTTTTAGGAATTCACCC. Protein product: CASSIQTGTFRNSP. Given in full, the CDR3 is CASSIQTGTFRNSPLHF.

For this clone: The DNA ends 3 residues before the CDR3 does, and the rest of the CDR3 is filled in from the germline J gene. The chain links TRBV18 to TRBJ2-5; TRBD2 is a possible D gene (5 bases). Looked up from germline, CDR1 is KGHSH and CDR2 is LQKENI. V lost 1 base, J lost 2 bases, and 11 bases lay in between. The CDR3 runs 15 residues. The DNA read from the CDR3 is TGTGCCAGCTCACCACTGGGCGGCGGGCAAGAGACC. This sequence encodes CASSPLGGGQET. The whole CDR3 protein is CASSPLGGGQETQYF.

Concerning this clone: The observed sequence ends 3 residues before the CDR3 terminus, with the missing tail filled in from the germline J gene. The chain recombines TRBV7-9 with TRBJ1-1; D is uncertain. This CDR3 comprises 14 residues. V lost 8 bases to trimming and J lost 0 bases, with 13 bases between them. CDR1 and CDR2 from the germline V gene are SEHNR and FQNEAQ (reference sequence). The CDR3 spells CASRPRKMNTEAFF. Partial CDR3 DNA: TGTGCCAGCCGCCCCAGGAAAATGAACACTGAA.

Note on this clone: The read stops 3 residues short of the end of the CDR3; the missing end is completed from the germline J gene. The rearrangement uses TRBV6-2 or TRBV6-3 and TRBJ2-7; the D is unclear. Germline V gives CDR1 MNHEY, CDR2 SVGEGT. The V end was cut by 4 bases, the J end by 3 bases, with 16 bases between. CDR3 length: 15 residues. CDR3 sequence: CASSSPYGSVYEQYF. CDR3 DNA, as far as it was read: TGTGCCAGCAGTTCCCCCTACGGGTCCGTCTACGAG.

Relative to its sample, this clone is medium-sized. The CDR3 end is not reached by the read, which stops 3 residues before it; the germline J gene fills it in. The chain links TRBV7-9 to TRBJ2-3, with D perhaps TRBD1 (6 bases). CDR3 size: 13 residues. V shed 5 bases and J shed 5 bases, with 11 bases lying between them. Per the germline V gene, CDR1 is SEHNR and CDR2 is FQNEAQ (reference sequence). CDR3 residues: CASSVSGVDTQYF. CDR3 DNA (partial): TGTGCCAGCAGCGTTTCAGGGGTAGATACG.

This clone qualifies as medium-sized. The DNA read from the CDR3 is TGTGCCTGGAGCCCACCTCCCTATGGTTCACCC. This codes for CAWSPPPYGSP. Given in full, the CDR3 is CAWSPPPYGSPLHF. The chain employs TRBV30 and TRBJ1-6; D is uncertain. The read ends 3 residues shy of where the CDR3 ends; the end is completed using the germline J gene. The V end lost 3 bases, the J end lost 9 bases, and 15 bases lay between the germline ends. Germline CDR1 GTSNPN, CDR2 SVGIG (reference sequence). This CDR3 contains 14 residues.

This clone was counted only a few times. The CDR3 region is CASSPLLRADGYTF. CDR3 DNA, as far as it was read: TGTGCCAGCAGCCCCCTATTGAGGGCCGATGGC. The chain uses TRBV7-2 and TRBJ1-2; D unclear. The sequenced fragment ends 3 residues before the CDR3 boundary, so the rest is inferred from the germline J gene. With 5 bases removed from V and 6 bases from J, the gap between germline ends came to 16 bases. Germline V lookup: CDR1 SGHTA, CDR2 FQGNSA. This CDR3 region has 14 residues.

Partial CDR3 DNA: TGTGCCAGCAGCTTAGCTCCAGGGGATCTGGGGTACCAAGAGACC. It encodes CASSLAPGDLGYQET. The complete CDR3 sequence is CASSLAPGDLGYQETQYF. The chain recombines TRBV7-2 with TRBJ2-5, with a tentative D call TRBD1 (6 bases). The sequenced fragment ends 3 residues before the CDR3 boundary, so the rest is inferred from the germline J gene. Per germline, CDR1 SGHTA and CDR2 FQGNSA. Trimming shortened V by 0 bases and J by 0 bases, and 17 bases separated the two germline ends. CDR3 length: 18 residues. The full variable domain, in which reference TRBV7-2 and TRBJ2-5 provide the parts outside the CDR3, is GAGVSQSPSNKVTEKGKDVELRCDPISGHTALYWYRQSLGQGLEFLIYFQGNSAPDKSGLPSDRFSAERTGGSVSTLTIQRTQQEDSAVYLCASSLAPGDLGYQETQYFGPGTRLLVL.

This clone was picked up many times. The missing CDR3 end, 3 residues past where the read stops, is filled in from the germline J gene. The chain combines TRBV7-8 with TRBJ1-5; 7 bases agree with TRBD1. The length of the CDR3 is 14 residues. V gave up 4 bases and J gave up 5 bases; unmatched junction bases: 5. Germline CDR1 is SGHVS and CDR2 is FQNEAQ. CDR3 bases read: TGTGCCAGCAGCTCAGACAGGGAATATCAGCCC. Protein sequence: CASSSDREYQP. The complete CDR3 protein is CASSSDREYQPQHF. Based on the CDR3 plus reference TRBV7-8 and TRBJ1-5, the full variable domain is GAGVSQSPRYKVAKRGQDVALRCDPISGHVSLFWYQQALGQGPEFLTYFQNEAQLDKSGLPSDRFFAERPEGSVSTLKIQRTQQEDSAVYLCASSSDREYQPQHFGDGTRLSIL.

The part of the CDR3 DNA that was read is TGTGCCAGCAGGGAGCGGACAGGGGCGAACACCGGGGAG. Translating gives CASRERTGANTGE. The whole CDR3 sequence is CASRERTGANTGELFF. V and J are TRBV2 and TRBJ2-2; 9 bases map to TRBD1. The observed sequence ends 3 residues before the CDR3 terminus, with the missing tail filled in from the germline J gene. The CDR3 sequence is 16 residues long. V lost 6 bases, J lost 0 bases, and 5 bases stayed unmatched. Germline CDR1 SNHLY, CDR2 FYNNEI.

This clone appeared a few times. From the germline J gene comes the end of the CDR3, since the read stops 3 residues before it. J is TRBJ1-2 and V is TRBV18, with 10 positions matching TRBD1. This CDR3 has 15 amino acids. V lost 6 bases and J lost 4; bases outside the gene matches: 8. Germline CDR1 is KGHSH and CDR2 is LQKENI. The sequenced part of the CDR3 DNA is TGTGCCAGCTCCCCAGGACAGGGGGAGGTCTATGGC. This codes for CASSPGQGEVYG. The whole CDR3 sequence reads CASSPGQGEVYGYTF.

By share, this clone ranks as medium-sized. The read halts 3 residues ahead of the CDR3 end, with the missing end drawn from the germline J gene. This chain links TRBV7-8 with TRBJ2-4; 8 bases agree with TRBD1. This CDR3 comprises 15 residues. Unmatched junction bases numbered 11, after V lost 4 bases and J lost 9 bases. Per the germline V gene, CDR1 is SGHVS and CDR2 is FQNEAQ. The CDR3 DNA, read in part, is TGTGCCAGCAGCTCGACAGGGGTGGGCTCAGTCATT. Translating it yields CASSSTGVGSVI. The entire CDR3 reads CASSSTGVGSVIQYF.

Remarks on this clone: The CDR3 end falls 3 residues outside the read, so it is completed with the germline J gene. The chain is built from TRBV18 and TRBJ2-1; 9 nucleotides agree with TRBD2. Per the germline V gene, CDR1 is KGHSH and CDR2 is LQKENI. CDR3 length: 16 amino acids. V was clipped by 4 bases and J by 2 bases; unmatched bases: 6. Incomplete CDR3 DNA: TGTGCCAGCTCACGGGGACCTAGCGGGACCTACAATGAG. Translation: CASSRGPSGTYNE. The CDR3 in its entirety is CASSRGPSGTYNEQFF.

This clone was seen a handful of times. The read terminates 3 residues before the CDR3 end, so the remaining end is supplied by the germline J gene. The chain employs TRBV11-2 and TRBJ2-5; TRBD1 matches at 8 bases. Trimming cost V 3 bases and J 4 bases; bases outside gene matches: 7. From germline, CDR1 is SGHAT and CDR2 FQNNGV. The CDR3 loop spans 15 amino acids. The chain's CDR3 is CASSFDRGQSETQYF. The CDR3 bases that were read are TGTGCCAGCAGCTTCGACAGGGGACAATCAGAGACC.

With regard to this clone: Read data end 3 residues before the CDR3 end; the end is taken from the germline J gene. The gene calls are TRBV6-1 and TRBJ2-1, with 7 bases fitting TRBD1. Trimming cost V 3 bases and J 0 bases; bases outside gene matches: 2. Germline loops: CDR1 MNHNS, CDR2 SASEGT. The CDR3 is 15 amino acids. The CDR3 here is CASSEGQFSYNEQFF. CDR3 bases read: TGTGCCAGCAGTGAGGGACAGTTCTCCTACAATGAG.

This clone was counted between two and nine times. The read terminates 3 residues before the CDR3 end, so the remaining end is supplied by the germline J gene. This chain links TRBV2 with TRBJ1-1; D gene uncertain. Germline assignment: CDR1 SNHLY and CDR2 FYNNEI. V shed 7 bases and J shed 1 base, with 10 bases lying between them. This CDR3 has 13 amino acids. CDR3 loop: CASNSEPNTEAFF. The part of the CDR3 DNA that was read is TGTGCCAGCAACTCCGAACCGAACACTGAA.

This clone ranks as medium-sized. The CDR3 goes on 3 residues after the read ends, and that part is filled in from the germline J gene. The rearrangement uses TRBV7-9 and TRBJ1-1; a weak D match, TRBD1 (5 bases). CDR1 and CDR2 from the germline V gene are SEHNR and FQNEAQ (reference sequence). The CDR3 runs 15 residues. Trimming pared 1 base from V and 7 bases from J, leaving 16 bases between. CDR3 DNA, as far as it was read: TGTGCCAGCAGCTTAGATGGCAGGGTAAGTGGTGAA. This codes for CASSLDGRVSGE. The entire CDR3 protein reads CASSLDGRVSGEAFF.

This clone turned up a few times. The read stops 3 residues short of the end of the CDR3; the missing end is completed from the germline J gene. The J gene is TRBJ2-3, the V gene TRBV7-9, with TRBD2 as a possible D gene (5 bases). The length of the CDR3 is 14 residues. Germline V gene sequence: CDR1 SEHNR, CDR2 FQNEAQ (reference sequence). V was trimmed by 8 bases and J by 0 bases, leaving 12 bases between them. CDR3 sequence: CASGVRGSTDTQYF. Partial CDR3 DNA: TGTGCCAGCGGGGTCCGGGGAAGCACAGATACG.

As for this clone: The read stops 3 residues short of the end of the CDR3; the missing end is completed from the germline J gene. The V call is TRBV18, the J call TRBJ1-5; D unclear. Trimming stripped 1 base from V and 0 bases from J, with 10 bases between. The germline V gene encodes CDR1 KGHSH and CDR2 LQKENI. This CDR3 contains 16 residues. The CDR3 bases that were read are TGTGCCAGCTCACCACGGGCAGACGGTAGCAATCAGCCC. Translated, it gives CASSPRADGSNQP. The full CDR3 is CASSPRADGSNQPQHF.

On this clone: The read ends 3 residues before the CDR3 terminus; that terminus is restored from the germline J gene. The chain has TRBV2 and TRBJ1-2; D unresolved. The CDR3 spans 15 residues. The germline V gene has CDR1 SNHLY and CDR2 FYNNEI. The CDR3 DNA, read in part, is TGTGCCAGCAGTGAACTCTTCTGGGCAGCCCAGGGC. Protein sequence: CASSELFWAAQG. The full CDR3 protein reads CASSELFWAAQGYTF.

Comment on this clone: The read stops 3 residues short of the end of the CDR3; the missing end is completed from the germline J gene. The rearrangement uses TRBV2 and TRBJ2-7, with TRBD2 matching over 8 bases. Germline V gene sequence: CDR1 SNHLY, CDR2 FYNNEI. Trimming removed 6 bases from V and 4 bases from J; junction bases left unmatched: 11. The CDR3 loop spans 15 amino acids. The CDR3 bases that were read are TGTGCCAGCAGACTTGGGACTAGTCGTGGGTACGAG. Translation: CASRLGTSRGYE. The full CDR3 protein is CASRLGTSRGYEQYF.

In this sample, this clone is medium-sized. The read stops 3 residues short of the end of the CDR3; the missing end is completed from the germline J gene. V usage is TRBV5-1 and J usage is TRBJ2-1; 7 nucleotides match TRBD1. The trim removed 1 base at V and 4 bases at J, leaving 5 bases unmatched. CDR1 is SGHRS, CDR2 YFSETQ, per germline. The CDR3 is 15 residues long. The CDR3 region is CASSLNRGDYNEQFF. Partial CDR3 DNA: TGCGCCAGCAGCTTGAACAGGGGCGATTACAATGAG.

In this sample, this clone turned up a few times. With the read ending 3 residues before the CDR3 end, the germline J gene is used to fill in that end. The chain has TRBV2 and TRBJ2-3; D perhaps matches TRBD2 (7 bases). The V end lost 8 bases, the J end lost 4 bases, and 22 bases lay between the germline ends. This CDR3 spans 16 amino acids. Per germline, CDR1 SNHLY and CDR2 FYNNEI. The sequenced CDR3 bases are TGTGCCAGCGGTTTTTCGGTGGGGGGGCCATCAGATACG. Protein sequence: CASGFSVGGPSDT. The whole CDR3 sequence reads CASGFSVGGPSDTQYF.

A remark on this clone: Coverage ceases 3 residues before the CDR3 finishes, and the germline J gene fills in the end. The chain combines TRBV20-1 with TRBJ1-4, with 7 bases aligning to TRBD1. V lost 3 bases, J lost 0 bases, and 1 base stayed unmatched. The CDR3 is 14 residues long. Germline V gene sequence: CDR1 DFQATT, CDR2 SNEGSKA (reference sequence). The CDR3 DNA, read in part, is TGCAGTGCTAGTACAGGGGCAACTAATGAAAAA. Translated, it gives CSASTGATNEK. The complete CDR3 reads CSASTGATNEKLFF.

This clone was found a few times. The CDR3: CASSPGHGETQYF. The CDR3 DNA, read in part, is TGTGCCAGTAGTCCTGGTCACGGAGAGACC. The gene calls are TRBV19 and TRBJ2-5, with no clear D. Sequencing ends 3 residues short of the CDR3 end; the germline J gene provides the rest. This CDR3 contains 13 residues. Trimming pared 5 bases from V and 4 bases from J, leaving 11 bases between. Germline V gene sequence: CDR1 LNHDA, CDR2 SQIVND (reference sequence).

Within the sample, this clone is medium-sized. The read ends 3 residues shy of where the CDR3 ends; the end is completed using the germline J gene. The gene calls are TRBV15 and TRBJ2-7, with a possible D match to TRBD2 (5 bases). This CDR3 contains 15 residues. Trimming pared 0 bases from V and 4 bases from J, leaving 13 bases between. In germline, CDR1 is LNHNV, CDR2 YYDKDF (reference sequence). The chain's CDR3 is CATSRDEGQPYEQYF. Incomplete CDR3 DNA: TGTGCCACCAGCAGAGACGAGGGTCAACCATACGAG.

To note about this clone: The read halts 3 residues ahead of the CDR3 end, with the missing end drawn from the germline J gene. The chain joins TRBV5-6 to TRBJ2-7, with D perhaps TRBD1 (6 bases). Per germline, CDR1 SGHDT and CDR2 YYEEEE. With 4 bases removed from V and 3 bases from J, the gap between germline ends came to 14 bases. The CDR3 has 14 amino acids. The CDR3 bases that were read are TGTGCCAGCAGCCAGACAGGTTTTAGCTACGAG. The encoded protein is CASSQTGFSYE. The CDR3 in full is CASSQTGFSYEQYF.

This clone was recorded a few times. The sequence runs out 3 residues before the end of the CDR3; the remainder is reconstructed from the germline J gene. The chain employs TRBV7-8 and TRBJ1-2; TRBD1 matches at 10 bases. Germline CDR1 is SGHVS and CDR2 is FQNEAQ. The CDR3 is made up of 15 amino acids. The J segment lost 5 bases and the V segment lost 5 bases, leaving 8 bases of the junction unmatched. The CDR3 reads CASSPSRDRGYGYTF. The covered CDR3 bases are TGTGCCAGCAGCCCGTCCCGGGACAGGGGATATGGC.